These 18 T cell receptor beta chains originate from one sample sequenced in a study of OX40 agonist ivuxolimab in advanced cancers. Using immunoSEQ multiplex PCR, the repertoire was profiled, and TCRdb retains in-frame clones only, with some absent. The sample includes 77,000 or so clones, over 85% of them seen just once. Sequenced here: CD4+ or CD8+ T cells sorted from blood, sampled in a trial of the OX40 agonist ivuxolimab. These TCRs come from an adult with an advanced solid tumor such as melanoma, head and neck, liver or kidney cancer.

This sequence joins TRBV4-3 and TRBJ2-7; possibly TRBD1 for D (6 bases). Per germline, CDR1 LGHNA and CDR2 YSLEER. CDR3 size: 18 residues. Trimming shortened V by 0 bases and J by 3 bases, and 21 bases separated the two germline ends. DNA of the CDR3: TGCGCCAGCAGCCAAGAAGCCCCGGTGGCAGGGACAAACTACGAGCAGTACTTC. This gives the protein CASSQEAPVAGTNYEQYF.

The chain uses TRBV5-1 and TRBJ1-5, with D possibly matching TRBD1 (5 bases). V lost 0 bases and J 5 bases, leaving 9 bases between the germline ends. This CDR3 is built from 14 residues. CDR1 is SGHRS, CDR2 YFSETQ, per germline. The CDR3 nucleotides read TGCGCCAGCAGCTTGGTGGGGGGAGATCAGCCCCAGCATTTT. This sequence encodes CASSLVGGDQPQHF.

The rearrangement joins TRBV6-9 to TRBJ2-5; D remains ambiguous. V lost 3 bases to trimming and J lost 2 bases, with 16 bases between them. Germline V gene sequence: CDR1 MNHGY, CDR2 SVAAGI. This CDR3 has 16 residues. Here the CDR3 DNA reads TGTGCCAGCAGTTACCCCCTGGCGGAAGGACAAGAGACCCAGTACTTC. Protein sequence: CASSYPLAEGQETQYF.

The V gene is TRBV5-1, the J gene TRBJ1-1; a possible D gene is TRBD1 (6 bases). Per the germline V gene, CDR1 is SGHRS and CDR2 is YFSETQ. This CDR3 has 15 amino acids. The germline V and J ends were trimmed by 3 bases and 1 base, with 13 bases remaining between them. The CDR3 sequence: CASSSLGHRNTEAFF. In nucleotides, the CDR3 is TGCGCCAGCAGCTCACTGGGACATAGGAACACTGAAGCTTTCTTT.

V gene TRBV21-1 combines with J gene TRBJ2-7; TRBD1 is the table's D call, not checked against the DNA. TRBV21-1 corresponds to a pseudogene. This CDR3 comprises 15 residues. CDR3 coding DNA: TGTGCCAGCAGCGCCTCACCGGGACAGTTTGGCGAGCAGTACTTC. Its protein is CASSASPGQFGEQYF.

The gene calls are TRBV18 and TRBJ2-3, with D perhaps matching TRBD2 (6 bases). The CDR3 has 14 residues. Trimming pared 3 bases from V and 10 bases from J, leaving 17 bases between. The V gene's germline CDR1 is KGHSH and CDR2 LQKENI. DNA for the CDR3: TGTGCCAGCTCACCCGGCCAGACGGGAGCGGCGCAGTATTTT. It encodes CASSPGQTGAAQYF.

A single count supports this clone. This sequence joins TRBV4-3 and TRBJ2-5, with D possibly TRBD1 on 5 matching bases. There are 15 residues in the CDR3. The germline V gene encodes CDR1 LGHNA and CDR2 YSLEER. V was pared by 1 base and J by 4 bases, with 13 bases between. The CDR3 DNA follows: TGCGCCAGCAGCCAAGGGTACAGTAGGGGAGAGACCCAGTACTTC. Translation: CASSQGYSRGETQYF.

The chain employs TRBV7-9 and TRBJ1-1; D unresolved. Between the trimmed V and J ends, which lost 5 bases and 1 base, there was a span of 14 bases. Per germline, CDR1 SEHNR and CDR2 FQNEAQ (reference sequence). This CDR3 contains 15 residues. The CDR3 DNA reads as TGTGCCAGCAGCCACCTCCCGACAACGAACACTGAAGCTTTCTTT. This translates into CASSHLPTTNTEAFF.

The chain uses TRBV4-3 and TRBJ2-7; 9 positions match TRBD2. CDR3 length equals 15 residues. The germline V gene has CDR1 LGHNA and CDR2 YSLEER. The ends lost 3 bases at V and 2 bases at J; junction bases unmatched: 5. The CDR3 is CASSQWGGGAYEQYF. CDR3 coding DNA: TGCGCCAGCAGCCAGTGGGGCGGGGGGGCCTACGAGCAGTACTTC.

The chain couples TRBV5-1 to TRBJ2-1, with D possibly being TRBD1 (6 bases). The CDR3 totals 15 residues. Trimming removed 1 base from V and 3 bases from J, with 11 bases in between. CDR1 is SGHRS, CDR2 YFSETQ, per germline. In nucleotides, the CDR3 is TGCGCCAGCAGCTTGTTCACAGGGAACTACAATGAGCAGTTCTTC. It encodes CASSLFTGNYNEQFF.

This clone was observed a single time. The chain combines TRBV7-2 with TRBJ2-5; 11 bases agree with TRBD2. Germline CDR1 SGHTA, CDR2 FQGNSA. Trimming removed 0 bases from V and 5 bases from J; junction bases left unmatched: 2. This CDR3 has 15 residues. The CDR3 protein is CASSLALAGVETQYF. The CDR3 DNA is TGTGCCAGCAGCTTAGCACTAGCGGGAGTGGAGACCCAGTACTTC.

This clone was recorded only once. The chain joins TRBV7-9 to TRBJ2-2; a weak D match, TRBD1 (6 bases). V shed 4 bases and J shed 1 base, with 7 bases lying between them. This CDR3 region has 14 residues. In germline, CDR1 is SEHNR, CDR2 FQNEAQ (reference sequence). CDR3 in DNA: TGTGCCAGCAGCTCACAGGGGAACACCGGGGAGCTGTTTTTT. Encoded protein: CASSSQGNTGELFF.

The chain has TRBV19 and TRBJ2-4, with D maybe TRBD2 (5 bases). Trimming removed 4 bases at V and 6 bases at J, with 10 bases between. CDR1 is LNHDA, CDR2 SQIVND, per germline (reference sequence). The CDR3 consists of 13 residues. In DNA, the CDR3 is TGTGCCAGTAGTACCACGGGATCAAACATTCAGTACTTC. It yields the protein CASSTTGSNIQYF.

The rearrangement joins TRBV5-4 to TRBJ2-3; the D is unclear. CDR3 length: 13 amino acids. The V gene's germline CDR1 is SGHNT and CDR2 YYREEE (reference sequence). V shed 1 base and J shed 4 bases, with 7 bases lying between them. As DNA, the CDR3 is TGTGCCAGCAGCTTGCCGGGCCCAGATACGCAGTATTTT. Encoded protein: CASSLPGPDTQYF.

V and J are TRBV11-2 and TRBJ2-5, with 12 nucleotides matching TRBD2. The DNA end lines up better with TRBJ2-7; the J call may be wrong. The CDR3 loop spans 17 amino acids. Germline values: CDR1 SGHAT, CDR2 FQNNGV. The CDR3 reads CASSLWGLAGSSYEQYF. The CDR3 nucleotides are TGTGCCAGCAGCTTATGGGGACTAGCGGGTAGCTCCTACGAGCAGTACTTC.

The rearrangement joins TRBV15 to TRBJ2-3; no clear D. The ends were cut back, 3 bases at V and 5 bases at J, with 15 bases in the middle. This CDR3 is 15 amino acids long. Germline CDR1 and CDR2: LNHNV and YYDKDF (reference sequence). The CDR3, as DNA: TGTGCCACCAGCAGGACGGGCTCACCAAAAGATACGCAGTATTTT. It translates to CATSRTGSPKDTQYF.

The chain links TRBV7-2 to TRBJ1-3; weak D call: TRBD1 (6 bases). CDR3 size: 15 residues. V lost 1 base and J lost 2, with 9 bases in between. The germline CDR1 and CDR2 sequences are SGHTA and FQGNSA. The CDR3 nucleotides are TGTGCCAGCAGCTTAGGGGGGGACACTGGAAACACCATATATTTT. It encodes CASSLGGDTGNTIYF.

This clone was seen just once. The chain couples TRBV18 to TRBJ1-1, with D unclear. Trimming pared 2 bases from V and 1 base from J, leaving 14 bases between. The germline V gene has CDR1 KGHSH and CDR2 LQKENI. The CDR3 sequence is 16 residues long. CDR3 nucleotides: TGTGCCAGCTCACCATTAACCACTGCCACGAACACTGAAGCTTTCTTT. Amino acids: CASSPLTTATNTEAFF.